This TCR beta chain derives from a study of T cells in Graves' hyperthyroidism and ophthalmopathy. The sample holds many counts of this clonotype. Its antigen is not identified. The authors deemed Graves' hyperthyroidism stable absent ophthalmopathy progression within 18 months. Exclusion criteria comprised uncontrolled infection, other autoimmune disease, pregnancy or lactation. Thyroid ultrasound, orbital computed tomography, clinical symptoms, and serum thyroxine and TRAb underpinned diagnoses. TCR beta CDR3 regions were amplified from RNA. The HTBI primer set was used in a first-round RT-PCR of the TCR CDR3. TCRdb called the multiplex PCR reads again in MiXCR, with one record for every CDR3 protein. The sample contains fewer than 600,000 distinct CDR3 sequences, 11% to 15% of which appear only once. General study results and limits: Researchers found most expanded thyroid clonotypes above 0.001 in blood as well.

With 2 bases clipped from V and 7 bases from J, the junction kept 14 bases outside the gene matches. CDR1 and CDR2 from the germline V gene are MNHNS and SASEGT. The CDR3 is 17 amino acids. The sequence derives from a woman in her forties with Graves' hyperthyroidism. The V and J genes are TRBV6-1 and TRBJ1-5, with 7 bases that match TRBD1. The sample was blood. The CDR3 nucleotides read TGTGCCAGCAGTGAACCCCAGGGGGGGCTCTTAGTCCAGCCCCAGCATTTT. This gives the protein CASSEPQGGLLVQPQHF.